This entry lists 27 T cell receptor beta chains sequenced from one sample in a study of T cells in Graves' hyperthyroidism and ophthalmopathy. It was RNA transcripts that yielded the amplified TCR beta CDR3 regions. First-round RT-PCR with HTBI primers amplified the TCR CDR3 region. TCRdb called the multiplex PCR reads again in MiXCR, with one record for every CDR3 protein. The table shows over 650,000 distinct CDR3 sequences, with 45% occurring only once. The specimen was peripheral blood or thyroid tissue (not recorded which). The source is an adult man with Graves' disease, either hyperthyroidism or ophthalmopathy (not recorded which).

The chain employs TRBV6-5 and TRBJ1-4; TRBD1 might be the D (5 bases). Germline V gene sequence: CDR1 MNHEY, CDR2 SVGAGI. The CDR3 is made up of 14 amino acids. V lost 5 bases and J lost 6, with 13 bases in between. The CDR3 DNA follows: TGTGCCAGCAGTACACCGGACATTTATGAAAAACTGTTTTTT. Translating it yields CASSTPDIYEKLFF.

This clonotype has at least ten counts. The rearrangement uses TRBV29-1 and TRBJ2-7, with D tentatively TRBD1 (6 bases). The V end lost 2 bases, the J end lost 3 bases, and 8 bases lay between the germline ends. Germline V gives CDR1 SQVTM, CDR2 ANQGSEA. The CDR3 consists of 12 residues. CDR3 protein: CSVELQGYEQYF. The CDR3 DNA sequence: TGCAGCGTTGAACTACAGGGCTACGAGCAGTACTTC.

This clonotype was seen many times. The genes are TRBV2 and TRBJ1-4; D unclear. Trimming removed 4 bases at V and 16 bases at J, with 22 bases between. CDR3 length: 14 residues. Germline assignment: CDR1 SNHLY and CDR2 FYNNEI. The CDR3 DNA reads TGTGCCAGCAGTGTACAGAGGACGGTCCTTCGGAAGTTTTTT. Protein product: CASSVQRTVLRKFF.

The chain links TRBV10-3 to TRBJ2-7, with D possibly being TRBD2 (6 bases). The CDR3 consists of 13 residues. Germline CDR1 and CDR2: ENHRY and SYGVKD. Trimming left V 3 bases short and J 6 bases short, with 12 bases between. In DNA form, the CDR3 reads TGTGCCATCAGTGAAGGGGTGGGGGGCGAGCAGTACTTC. Protein product: CAISEGVGGEQYF.

The chain carries TRBV3-1 and TRBJ2-5; D unclear. Trimming removed 2 bases from V and 5 bases from J, with 12 bases in between. Germline V gives CDR1 LGHDT, CDR2 YNNKEL (reference sequence). This CDR3 has 14 amino acids. The DNA of the CDR3 is TGTGCCAGCAGCCAAATTGAGAGGCACGAGACCCAGTACTTC. Amino acid sequence: CASSQIERHETQYF.

This chain uses TRBV29-1 with TRBJ2-7; 14 nucleotides match TRBD2. With 6 bases clipped from V and 6 bases from J, the junction kept 13 bases outside the gene matches. CDR3 length: 16 amino acids. CDR1 and CDR2 (germline): SQVTM, ANQGSEA. The CDR3 DNA reads as TGCAGCGTCGCGGGGGGACTAGCGGGAGAGGCGGGCGAGCAGTACTTC. Its translation: CSVAGGLAGEAGEQYF.

The J gene is TRBJ1-4, the V gene TRBV2, with D perhaps matching TRBD1 (6 bases). Germline V gene lookup returns CDR1 SNHLY and CDR2 FYNNEI. The CDR3 is 13 residues long. The V end was cut by 6 bases, the J end by 5 bases, with 10 bases between. The CDR3 DNA is TGTGCCAGCAGGACAGGACCCAATGAAAAACTGTTTTTT. Translated, it gives CASRTGPNEKLFF.

The V and J genes are TRBV29-1 and TRBJ2-7; 8 nucleotides line up with TRBD1. The CDR3 runs 13 residues. The V and J ends lost 7 bases and 3 bases, in that order; junction bases with no gene match: 8. The germline CDR1 and CDR2 sequences are SQVTM and ANQGSEA. CDR3 residues: CSAWTGINYEQYF. CDR3 DNA sequence: TGCAGCGCTTGGACAGGGATCAACTACGAGCAGTACTTC.

This chain connects TRBV7-2 to TRBJ1-3; 7 positions match TRBD1. There are 14 residues in the CDR3. Germline CDR1 is SGHTA and CDR2 is FQGNSA. V trimming: 5 bases; J trimming: 8 bases; junction bases outside the gene matches: 9. Written as DNA, the CDR3 is TGTGCCAGCAGCCTGGGACAGCACGAAGACACCATATATTTT. Translating it yields CASSLGQHEDTIYF.

A single count supports this clonotype. The chain uses TRBV9 and TRBJ1-3; D remains ambiguous. The CDR3 totals 15 residues. V was clipped by 2 bases and J by 2 bases, with 11 bases between them. The germline CDR1 and CDR2 sequences are SGDLS and YYNGEE. The CDR3 DNA follows: TGTGCCAGCAGCGTTGAGCAGTCGCCTGGAAACACCATATATTTT. It codes for CASSVEQSPGNTIYF. Filled out from reference TRBV9 and TRBJ1-3, the complete variable domain reads DSGVTQTPKHLITATGQRVTLRCSPRSGDLSVYWYQQSLDQGLQFLIQYYNGEERAKGNILERFSAQQFPDLHSELNLSSLELGDSALYFCASSVEQSPGNTIYFGEGSWLTVV.

This clonotype occurred many times. V gene TRBV29-1 combines with J gene TRBJ2-7; 12 bases fit TRBD2. Germline V gives CDR1 SQVTM, CDR2 ANQGSEA. J gave up 6 bases and V 4 bases, and 1 base lay outside the gene matches. The CDR3 loop spans 12 amino acids. The CDR3 sequence is CSVGGLAGEQYF. In nucleotides, the CDR3 is TGCAGCGTTGGGGGACTAGCGGGCGAGCAGTACTTC.

This clonotype showed up just a few times. The J gene is TRBJ1-1, the V gene TRBV24-1; 10 bases align to TRBD1. Looked up from germline, CDR1 is KGHDR and CDR2 is SFDVKD. CDR3 length equals 13 residues. Trimming at V came to 9 bases and at J to 5 bases, leaving 5 bases not matched to a gene. CDR3 protein: CATRMDRGTEAFF. The CDR3 DNA follows: TGTGCCACCCGGATGGACAGGGGGACTGAAGCTTTCTTT.

This clonotype was recorded a few times. A junction boundary mismatches the germline segment, possibly from a read error. The chain combines TRBV2 with TRBJ1-5; no reliable D call. This CDR3 is 16 amino acids long. Per the germline V gene, CDR1 is SNHLY and CDR2 is FYNNEI. The CDR3 sequence is CASSPYFVRDNQPQHF. As DNA, the CDR3 is TGCGCCAGCAGCCCATACTTCGTTAGAGACAATCAGCCCCAGCATTTT.

About this clonotype: Relative to the germline gene, one junction end is altered; a read error may explain this. The chain is built from TRBV10-3 and TRBJ1-2; 9 bases match TRBD1. CDR3 length: 17 residues. Germline CDR1 is ENHRY and CDR2 is SYGVKD. The CDR3 DNA follows: TGTGCCAGCAGTTACCCTGGACAGGGGAACCCTTACTATGGCTACACCTTC. Its translation: CASSYPGQGNPYYGYTF.

This clonotype was detected only a few times. The chain couples TRBV12-3 or TRBV12-4 to TRBJ2-5, with a weak D call TRBD2 (5 bases). The V end lost 3 bases, the J end lost 5 bases, and 10 bases lay between the germline ends. The CDR3 spans 13 residues. In DNA, the CDR3 is TGTGCCAGCAGTTTTGAGCGGTGGGAGACCCAGTACTTC. Amino acids: CASSFERWETQYF.

The CDR3 nucleotides read TGTGCCAGCAGTTGGGAGGGCAGGAATTCACCCCTCCACTTT. It specifies CASSWEGRNSPLHF. The V gene is TRBV25-1, the J gene TRBJ1-6; D remains unclear. The CDR3 contains 14 residues. CDR1 and CDR2 from the germline V gene are MGHDK and SYGVNS. V shed 5 bases and J shed 7 bases, with 12 bases lying between them.

There are a few counts of this clonotype. The chain employs TRBV7-2 and TRBJ1-2; D call uncertain. This CDR3 region has 13 residues. V was trimmed by 1 base and J by 6 bases, leaving 9 bases between them. CDR1 is SGHTA, CDR2 FQGNSA, per germline. CDR3 coding DNA: TGTGCCAGCAGCTTAGGAGGGTGGGATGGCTACACCTTC. Amino acid sequence: CASSLGGWDGYTF.

This clonotype was seen only a few times. The chain carries TRBV7-3 and TRBJ1-2, with D uncertain. Germline values: CDR1 SGHTA, CDR2 FQGTGA. V lost 5 bases and J lost 6, with 16 bases in between. This CDR3 is 14 amino acids long. In DNA, the CDR3 is TGTGCCAGCAGCCAAGTTGACGCGGGCCATGGCTACACCTTC. It yields the protein CASSQVDAGHGYTF.

This clonotype was observed at least ten times. The rearrangement uses TRBV12-3 or TRBV12-4 and TRBJ1-1; 9 bases are shared with TRBD1. Germline trimming cut 8 bases from V and 1 base from J; bases unmatched to any gene: 2. This CDR3 spans 13 amino acids. DNA for the CDR3: TGTGCCAGCGAGGACAGGGGGAACACTGAAGCTTTCTTT. It codes for CASEDRGNTEAFF.

This sequence joins TRBV6-5 and TRBJ1-2, with TRBD1 matching over 7 bases. V was pared by 2 bases and J by 4 bases, with 4 bases of the junction left unmatched. This CDR3 has 14 amino acids. Per germline, CDR1 MNHEY and CDR2 SVGAGI. CDR3 residues: CASSYATGVYGYTF. As DNA, the CDR3 is TGTGCCAGCAGTTACGCAACAGGGGTCTATGGCTACACCTTC.

For the CDR3, the DNA is TGTGCCAGCAGCCAAGAAATTAAACTCAATGGCAGGGGTGAAAAACTGTTTTTT. Amino acids: CASSQEIKLNGRGEKLFF. The rearrangement joins TRBV7-9 to TRBJ1-4; maybe TRBD1 (6 bases). CDR1 is SEHNR, CDR2 FQNEAQ, per germline (reference sequence). V lost 5 bases and J 7 bases, leaving 26 bases between the germline ends. The CDR3 loop spans 18 amino acids. The variable domain in full, with the rest retrieved from reference TRBV7-9 and TRBJ1-4, is DTGVSQNPRHKITKRGQNVTFRCDPISEHNRLYWYRQTLGQGPEFLTYFQNEAQLEKSRLLSDRFSAERPKGSFSTLEIQRTEQGDSAMYLCASSQEIKLNGRGEKLFFGSGTQLSVL.

This clonotype was picked up a small number of times. The CDR3 reads CASSSRQGDEKLFF. CDR3 coding DNA: TGTGCCAGCAGTTCCCGACAGGGGGATGAAAAACTGTTTTTT. The V call is TRBV6-5, the J call TRBJ1-4; 9 bases line up with TRBD1. Germline trimming cut 4 bases from V and 6 bases from J; bases unmatched to any gene: 3. Germline CDR1 MNHEY, CDR2 SVGAGI. CDR3 length: 14 residues.

This clonotype is a singleton in its sample. A read error may be the cause here, since a much bigger clone is one base away. The chain couples TRBV24-1 to TRBJ1-5; D call uncertain. This CDR3 has 14 residues. The V end lost 3 bases, the J end lost 8 bases, and 13 bases lay between the germline ends. Germline V gene data show CDR1 as KGHDR and CDR2 as SFDVKD. DNA of the CDR3: TGTGCCACCAGTGATAGAAATACCGGGAAGCCCCAGCATTTT. It encodes CATSDRNTGKPQHF.

The table lists this clonotype with many counts. This chain connects TRBV7-9 to TRBJ1-1, with 7 bases identical to TRBD1. The CDR3 is 14 amino acids. From germline, CDR1 is SEHNR and CDR2 FQNEAQ (reference sequence). V dropped 1 base and J dropped 6; count of bases not matched to a gene: 5. The CDR3 protein is CASSLGQGGAEAFF. The CDR3 DNA reads TGTGCCAGCAGCTTAGGACAGGGCGGCGCTGAAGCTTTCTTT. The entire variable domain, with the rest obtained from reference TRBV7-9 and TRBJ1-1, is as follows: DTGVSQNPRHKITKRGQNVTFRCDPISEHNRLYWYRQTLGQGPEFLTYFQNEAQLEKSRLLSDRFSAERPKGSFSTLEIQRTEQGDSAMYLCASSLGQGGAEAFFGQGTRLTVV.

In this sample, this clonotype turned up a few times. A read error is possible here, since a much larger clone lies one base away. This rearrangement joins TRBV10-3 to TRBJ2-5; D gene uncertain. Trimming left V 1 base short and J 4 bases short, with 7 bases between. This CDR3 region has 13 residues. CDR1 and CDR2 (germline): ENHRY, SYGVKD. This CDR3 is CAISEWKTETQYF. CDR3 DNA sequence: TGTGCCATCAGTGAGTGGAAGACAGAGACCCAGTACTTC.

This clonotype was seen ten or more times. The chain is built from TRBV12-3 or TRBV12-4 and TRBJ1-5; D remains unclear. Trimming left V 2 bases short and J 1 base short, with 3 bases between. This CDR3 contains 13 residues. The CDR3 sequence is CASSLQSNQPQHF. CDR3 DNA sequence: TGTGCCAGCAGTTTACAGAGCAATCAGCCCCAGCATTTT.

The J gene is TRBJ2-5, the V gene TRBV2; 9 bases line up with TRBD1. From germline, CDR1 is SNHLY and CDR2 FYNNEI. V shed 5 bases, J shed 4 bases, and the junction held 8 bases outside the gene matches. The CDR3 runs to 15 residues. The CDR3 here is CASSSALTGGETQYF. CDR3 DNA: TGTGCCAGCAGTTCCGCATTGACAGGGGGAGAGACCCAGTACTTC.